Below, one TCR beta chain is given with its context. This CDR3 contains 16 residues. Germline V CDR1 and CDR2: MNHEY, SMNVEV (reference sequence). The V and J ends lost 0 bases and 0 bases respectively, with 9 bases between them. The data derive from a study of shared clonotypes between healthy human individuals. Study details: Three CD4 naive, three CD4 memory, two CD8 naive and one CD8 memory plate were used per donor.

Terminally differentiated effector memory CD45RA+ cells were left out of the naive CD8 fraction, which was CD45RO-negative and positively selected for CCR7. Healthy and HIV-negative, the adult donors had no recent acute infections or vaccinations. Here immunoSEQ multiplex PCR was the method, and the copy in TCRdb shows in-frame clones only, minus some. The sample has approximately 2,000,000 clones, around 95% seen once. This chain links TRBV27 with TRBJ2-1; D not certain. This clonotype originated in a man aged 18 to 29 in good health. Some clones in this sample may be carry-over from other donors' samples. Sequencing was done on a sample of naive CD8+ T cells from PBMCs. DNA for the CDR3: TGTGCCAGCAGTTTATCGGCGGCGCACTCCTACAATGAGCAGTTCTTC. Translated: CASSLSAAHSYNEQFF.